This TCR beta chain was profiled in a study of CD8 T cells in Susac syndrome. Each multiple sclerosis control was a treatment-naive patient with relapsing-remitting disease that was either stable or active. Germline CDR1 is SGHRS and CDR2 is YFSETQ. This CDR3 comprises 12 residues. J was trimmed by 6 bases and V by 7 bases; bases with no gene match: 2. When the RNA was reverse transcribed, random hexamers were used with an input of about 0.5 to 1 ug. Multiplex PCR with immunoSEQ amplified the TCR beta CDR3 across 54 Vbeta and 13 Jbeta. TCRdb analysed the immunoSEQ multiplex PCR reads with MiXCR anew, one entry per CDR3 protein. The sample records about 300,000 distinct CDR3 sequences, about 88% being singletons.

The J gene is TRBJ1-1, the V gene TRBV5-1; 11 positions agree with TRBD1. The TCR comes from a human donor with multiple sclerosis. The sample was CD8+ T cells from PBMCs. The CDR3 loop reads CASGGQGAEAFF. CDR3 bases: TGCGCCAGCGGGGGACAGGGGGCTGAAGCTTTCTTT.